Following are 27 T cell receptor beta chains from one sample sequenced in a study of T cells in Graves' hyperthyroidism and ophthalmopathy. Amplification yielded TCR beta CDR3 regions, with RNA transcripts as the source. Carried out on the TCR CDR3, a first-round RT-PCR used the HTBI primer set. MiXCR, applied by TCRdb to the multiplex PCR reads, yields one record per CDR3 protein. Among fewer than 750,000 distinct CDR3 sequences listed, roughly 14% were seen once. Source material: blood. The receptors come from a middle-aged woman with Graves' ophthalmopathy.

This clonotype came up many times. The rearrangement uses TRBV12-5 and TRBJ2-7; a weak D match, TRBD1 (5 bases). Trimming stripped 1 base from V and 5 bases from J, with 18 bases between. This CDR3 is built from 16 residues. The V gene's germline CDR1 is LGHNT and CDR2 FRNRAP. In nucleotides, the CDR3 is TGTGCTAGTGGTTTGGCCCTCCAGGGCCCTCCTAACGAGCAGTACTTC. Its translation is CASGLALQGPPNEQYF.

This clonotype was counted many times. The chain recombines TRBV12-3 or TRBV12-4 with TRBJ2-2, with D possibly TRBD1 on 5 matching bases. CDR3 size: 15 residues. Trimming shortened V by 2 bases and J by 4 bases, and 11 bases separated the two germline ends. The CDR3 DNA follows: TGTGCCAGCAGTTTACAGGGCCCGGGCACCGGGGAGCTGTTTTTT. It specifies CASSLQGPGTGELFF.

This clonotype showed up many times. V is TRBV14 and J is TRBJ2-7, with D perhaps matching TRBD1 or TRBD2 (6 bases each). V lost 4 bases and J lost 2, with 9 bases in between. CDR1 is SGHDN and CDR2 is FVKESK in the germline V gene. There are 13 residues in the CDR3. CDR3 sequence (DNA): TGTGCCAGCAGCCGGGGGGCAGCCTACGAGCAGTACTTC. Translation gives CASSRGAAYEQYF.

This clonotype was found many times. As DNA, the CDR3 is TGTGCCAGCAGTTTCGGACAGGGATCTTCCTACGAGCAGTACTTC. Its translation is CASSFGQGSSYEQYF. The chain recombines TRBV6-5 with TRBJ2-7; 8 nucleotides line up with TRBD1. CDR3 length: 15 amino acids. V dropped 4 bases and J dropped 1; count of bases not matched to a gene: 6. Germline values: CDR1 MNHEY, CDR2 SVGAGI.

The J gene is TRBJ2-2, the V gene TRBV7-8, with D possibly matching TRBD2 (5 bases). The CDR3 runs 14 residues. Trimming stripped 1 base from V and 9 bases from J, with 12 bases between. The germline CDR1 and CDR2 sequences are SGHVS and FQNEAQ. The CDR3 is CASSLDEGRWELFF. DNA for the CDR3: TGTGCCAGCAGCTTAGATGAGGGCAGATGGGAGCTGTTTTTT.

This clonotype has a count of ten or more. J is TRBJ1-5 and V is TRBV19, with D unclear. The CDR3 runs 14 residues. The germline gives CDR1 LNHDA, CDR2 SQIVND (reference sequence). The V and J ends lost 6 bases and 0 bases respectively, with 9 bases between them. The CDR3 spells CASRRIDSNQPQHF. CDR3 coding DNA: TGTGCCAGTAGACGGATTGATAGCAATCAGCCCCAGCATTTT.

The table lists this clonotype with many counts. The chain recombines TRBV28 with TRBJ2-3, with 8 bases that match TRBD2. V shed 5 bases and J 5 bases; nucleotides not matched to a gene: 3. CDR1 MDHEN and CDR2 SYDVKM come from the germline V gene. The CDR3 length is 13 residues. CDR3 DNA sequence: TGTGCCAGCAGTACAGCGGGAGAAGATACGCAGTATTTT. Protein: CASSTAGEDTQYF. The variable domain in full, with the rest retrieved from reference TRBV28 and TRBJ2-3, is DVKVTQSSRYLVKRTGEKVFLECVQDMDHENMFWYRQDPGLGLRLIYFSYDVKMKEKGDIPEGYSVSREKKERFSLILESASTNQTSMYLCASSTAGEDTQYFGPGTRLTVL.

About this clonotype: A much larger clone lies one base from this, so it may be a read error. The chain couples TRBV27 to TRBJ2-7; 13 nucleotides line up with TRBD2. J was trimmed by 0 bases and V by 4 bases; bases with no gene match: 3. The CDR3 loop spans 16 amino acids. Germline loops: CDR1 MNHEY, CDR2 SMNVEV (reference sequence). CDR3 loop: CASSYWTSGSSYEQYF. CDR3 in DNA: TGTGCCAGCAGTTACTGGACTAGCGGGAGCTCCTACGAGCAGTACTTC.

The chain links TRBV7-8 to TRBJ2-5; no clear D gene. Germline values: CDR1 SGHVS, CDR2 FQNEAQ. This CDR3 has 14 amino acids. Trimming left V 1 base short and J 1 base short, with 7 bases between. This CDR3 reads CASSLGISQETQYF. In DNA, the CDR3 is TGTGCCAGCAGCTTAGGGATTTCCCAAGAGACCCAGTACTTC.

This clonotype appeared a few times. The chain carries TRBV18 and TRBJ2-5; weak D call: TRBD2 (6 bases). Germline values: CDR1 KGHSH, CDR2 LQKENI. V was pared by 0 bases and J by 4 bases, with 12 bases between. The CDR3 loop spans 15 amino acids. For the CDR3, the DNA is TGTGCCAGCTCACCACCACAGGTGGGGGGAGAGACCCAGTACTTC. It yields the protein CASSPPQVGGETQYF.

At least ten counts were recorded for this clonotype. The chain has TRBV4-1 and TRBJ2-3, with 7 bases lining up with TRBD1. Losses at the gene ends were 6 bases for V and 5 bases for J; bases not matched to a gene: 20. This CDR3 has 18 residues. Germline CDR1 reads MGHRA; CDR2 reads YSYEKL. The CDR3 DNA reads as TGCGCCAGCAGGGGGCCTCGGACAGGTCTTTGGGGGAAAGATACGCAGTATTTT. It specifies CASRGPRTGLWGKDTQYF.

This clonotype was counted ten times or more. Here the CDR3 DNA reads TGTGCCAGCAGCCAGGGGGGACACCTAAACTATGGCTACACCTTC. This encodes CASSQGGHLNYGYTF. The rearrangement links TRBV14 to TRBJ1-2; possibly TRBD1 for D (6 bases). Trimming took 3 bases from V and 2 from J, leaving 13 bases between them. There are 15 residues in the CDR3. Germline assignment: CDR1 SGHDN and CDR2 FVKESK. The variable domain in full, with the rest retrieved from reference TRBV14 and TRBJ1-2, is EAGVTQFPSHSVIEKGQTVTLRCDPISGHDNLYWYRRVMGKEIKFLLHFVKESKQDESGMPNNRFLAERTGGTYSTLKVQPAELEDSGVYFCASSQGGHLNYGYTFGSGTRLTVV.

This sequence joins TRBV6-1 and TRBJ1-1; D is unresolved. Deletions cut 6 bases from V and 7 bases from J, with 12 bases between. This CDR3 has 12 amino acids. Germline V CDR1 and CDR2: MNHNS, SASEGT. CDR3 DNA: TGTGCCAGCAGGTCGGTTCGGATTGAAGCTTTCTTT. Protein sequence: CASRSVRIEAFF.

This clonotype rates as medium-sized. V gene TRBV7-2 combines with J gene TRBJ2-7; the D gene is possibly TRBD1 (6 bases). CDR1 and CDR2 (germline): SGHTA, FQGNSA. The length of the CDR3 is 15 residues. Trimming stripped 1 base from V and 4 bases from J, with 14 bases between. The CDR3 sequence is CASSLGGGVAYEQYF. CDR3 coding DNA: TGTGCCAGCAGCTTAGGAGGGGGAGTAGCGTACGAGCAGTACTTC.

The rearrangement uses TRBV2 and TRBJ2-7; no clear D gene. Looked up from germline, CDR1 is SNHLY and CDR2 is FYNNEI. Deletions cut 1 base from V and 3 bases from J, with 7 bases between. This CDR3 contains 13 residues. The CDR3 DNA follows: TGTGCCAGCAGTGAAGACATTCTCTACGAGCAGTACTTC. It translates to CASSEDILYEQYF.

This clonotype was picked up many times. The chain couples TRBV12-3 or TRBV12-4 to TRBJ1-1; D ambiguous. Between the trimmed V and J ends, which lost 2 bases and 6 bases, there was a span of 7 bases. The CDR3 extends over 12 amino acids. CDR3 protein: CASSLWVAEAFF. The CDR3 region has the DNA TGTGCCAGCAGTTTATGGGTGGCTGAAGCTTTCTTT.

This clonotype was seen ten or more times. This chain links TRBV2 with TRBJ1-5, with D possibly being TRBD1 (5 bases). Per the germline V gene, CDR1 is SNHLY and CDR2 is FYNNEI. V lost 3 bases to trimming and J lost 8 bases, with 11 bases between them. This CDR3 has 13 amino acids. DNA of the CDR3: TGTGCCAGCAGTGATAATGGGGGGGAGCCCCAGCATTTT. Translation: CASSDNGGEPQHF.

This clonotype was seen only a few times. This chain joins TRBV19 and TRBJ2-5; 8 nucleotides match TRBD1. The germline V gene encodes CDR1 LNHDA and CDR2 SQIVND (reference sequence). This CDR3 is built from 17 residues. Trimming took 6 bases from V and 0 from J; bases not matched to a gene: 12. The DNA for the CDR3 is TGTGCCAGTAGCAAAGGACAGGGCCAGCCTTACCAAGAGACCCAGTACTTC. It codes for CASSKGQGQPYQETQYF.

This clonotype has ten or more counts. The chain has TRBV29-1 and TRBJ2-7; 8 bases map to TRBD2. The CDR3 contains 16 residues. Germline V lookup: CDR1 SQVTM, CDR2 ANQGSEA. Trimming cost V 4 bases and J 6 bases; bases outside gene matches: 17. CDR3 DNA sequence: TGCAGCGTTGTTTTACAGGGAGCGGGAGTCCATTTCGAGCAGTACTTC. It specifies CSVVLQGAGVHFEQYF.

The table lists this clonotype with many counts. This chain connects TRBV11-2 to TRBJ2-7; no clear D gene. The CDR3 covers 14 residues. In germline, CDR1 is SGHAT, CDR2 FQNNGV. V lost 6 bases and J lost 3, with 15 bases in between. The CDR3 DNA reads TGTGCCAGCAGTCCCTCGGGTACTAACTACGAGCAGTACTTC. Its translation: CASSPSGTNYEQYF. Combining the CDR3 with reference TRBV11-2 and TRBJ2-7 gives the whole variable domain EAGVAQSPRYKIIEKRQSVAFWCNPISGHATLYWYQQILGQGPKLLIQFQNNGVVDDSQLPKDRFSAERLKGVDSTLKIQPAKLEDSAVYLCASSPSGTNYEQYFGPGTRLTVT.

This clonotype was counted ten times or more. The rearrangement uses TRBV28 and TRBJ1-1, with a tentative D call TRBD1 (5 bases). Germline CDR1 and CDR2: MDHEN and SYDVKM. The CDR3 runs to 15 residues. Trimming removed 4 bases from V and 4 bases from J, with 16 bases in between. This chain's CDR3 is CASSSVRGSGTEAFF. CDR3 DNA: TGTGCCAGCAGTTCAGTTAGGGGATCGGGCACTGAAGCTTTCTTT.

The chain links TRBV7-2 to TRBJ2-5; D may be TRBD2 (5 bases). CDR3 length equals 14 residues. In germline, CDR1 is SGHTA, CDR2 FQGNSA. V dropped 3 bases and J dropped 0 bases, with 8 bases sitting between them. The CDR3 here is CASSFRRDQETQYF. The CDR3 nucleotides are TGTGCCAGCAGCTTTAGGCGGGACCAAGAGACCCAGTACTTC.

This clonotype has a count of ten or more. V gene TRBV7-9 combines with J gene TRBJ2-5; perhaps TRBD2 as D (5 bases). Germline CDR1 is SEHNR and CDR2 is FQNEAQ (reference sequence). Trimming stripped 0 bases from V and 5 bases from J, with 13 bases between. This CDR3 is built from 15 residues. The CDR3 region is CASSLAPTGVETQYF. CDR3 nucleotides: TGTGCCAGCAGCTTAGCCCCTACCGGGGTCGAGACCCAGTACTTC.

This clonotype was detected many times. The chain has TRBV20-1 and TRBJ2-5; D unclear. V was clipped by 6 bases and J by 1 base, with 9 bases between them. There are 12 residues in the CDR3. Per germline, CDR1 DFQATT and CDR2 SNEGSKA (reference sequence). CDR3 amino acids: CSALRPQETQYF. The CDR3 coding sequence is TGCAGTGCCCTAAGACCCCAAGAGACCCAGTACTTC.

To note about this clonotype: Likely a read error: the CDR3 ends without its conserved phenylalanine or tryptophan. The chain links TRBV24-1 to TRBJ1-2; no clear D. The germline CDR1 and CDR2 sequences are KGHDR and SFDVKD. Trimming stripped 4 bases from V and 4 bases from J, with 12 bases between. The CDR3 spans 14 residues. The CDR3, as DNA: TGTGCCACCAGTGACAAGGTGGGGAGCTATGGCTACACCTCC. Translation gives CATSDKVGSYGYTS.

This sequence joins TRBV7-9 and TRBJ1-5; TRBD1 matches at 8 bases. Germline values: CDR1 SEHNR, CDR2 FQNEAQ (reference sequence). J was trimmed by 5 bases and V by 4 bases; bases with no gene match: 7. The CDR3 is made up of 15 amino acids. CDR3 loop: CASSSAGTGDQPQHF. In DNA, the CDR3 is TGTGCCAGCAGCTCTGCCGGGACAGGAGATCAGCCCCAGCATTTT. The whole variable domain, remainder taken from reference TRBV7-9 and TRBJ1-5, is DTGVSQNPRHKITKRGQNVTFRCDPISEHNRLYWYRQTLGQGPEFLTYFQNEAQLEKSRLLSDRFSAERPKGSFSTLEIQRTEQGDSAMYLCASSSAGTGDQPQHFGDGTRLSIL.

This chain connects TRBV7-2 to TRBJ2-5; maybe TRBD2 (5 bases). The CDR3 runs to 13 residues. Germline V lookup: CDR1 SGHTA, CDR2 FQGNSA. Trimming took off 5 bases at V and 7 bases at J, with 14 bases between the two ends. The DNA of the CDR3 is TGTGCCAGCAGCCCGGGGTCTGAGGGGACCCAGTACTTC. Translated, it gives CASSPGSEGTQYF.